The 14 T cell receptor beta chains below were found in one sample sequenced in a study of control samples from healthy donors and cancer patients. This table comes from immunoSEQ multiplex PCR, and its TCRdb copy is limited to in-frame clones, with some not included. The sample has about 160,000 clones; over 85% are singletons. Sequenced input: blood. These receptors were collected from a woman aged 55-69 years in good health.

This clone showed up just once. The chain carries TRBV7-2 and TRBJ1-2; 7 positions agree with TRBD1. The CDR3 sequence is 13 residues long. CDR1 and CDR2 from the germline V gene are SGHTA and FQGNSA. The trim removed 6 bases at V and 5 bases at J, leaving 6 bases unmatched. The chain's CDR3 is CASRRGQEYGYTF. CDR3 sequence (DNA): TGTGCCAGCAGGAGAGGACAGGAATATGGCTACACCTTC.

The chain employs TRBV11-2 and TRBJ2-7; D remains unclear. Germline loops: CDR1 SGHAT, CDR2 FQNNGV. The length of the CDR3 is 12 residues. V was pared by 4 bases and J by 2 bases, with 6 bases between. CDR3 residues: CASSSRPYEQYF. CDR3 DNA: TGTGCCAGCAGCTCAAGGCCCTACGAGCAGTACTTC. Using reference TRBV11-2 and TRBJ2-7 for the parts outside the CDR3, the full variable domain is EAGVAQSPRYKIIEKRQSVAFWCNPISGHATLYWYQQILGQGPKLLIQFQNNGVVDDSQLPKDRFSAERLKGVDSTLKIQPAKLEDSAVYLCASSSRPYEQYFGPGTRLTVT.

The chain combines TRBV13 with TRBJ1-4, with 10 bases that match TRBD1. Germline-derived CDR1 and CDR2 are PRHDT and FYEKMQ (reference sequence). CDR3 length: 16 amino acids. V shed 5 bases and J 7 bases; nucleotides not matched to a gene: 10. CDR3: CASSLRAGTGVEKLFF. For the CDR3, the DNA is TGTGCCAGCAGCCTAAGAGCCGGGACAGGGGTTGAAAAACTGTTTTTT.

The V call is TRBV7-9, the J call TRBJ1-5, with D possibly being TRBD1 (6 bases). The germline CDR1 and CDR2 sequences are SEHNR and FQNEAQ (reference sequence). The CDR3 sequence is 15 residues long. The ends were cut back, 1 base at V and 9 bases at J, with 16 bases in the middle. DNA for the CDR3: TGTGCCAGCAGCTTAGAAGGGTCGGCGGGGGCGCCCCAGCATTTT. It translates to CASSLEGSAGAPQHF.

V and J are TRBV3-1 (or the pseudogene TRBV3-2) and TRBJ1-1; 9 nucleotides match TRBD1. The CDR3 length is 15 residues. The J segment lost 4 bases and the V segment lost 1 base, leaving 4 bases of the junction unmatched. Germline assignment: CDR1 LGHDT and CDR2 YNNKEL (reference sequence). For the CDR3, the DNA is TGTGCCAGCAGCCAAGTGGGACAGGGCTTCACTGAAGCTTTCTTT. Its translation: CASSQVGQGFTEAFF.

The chain joins TRBV27 to TRBJ2-1; no clear D. The CDR3 loop spans 15 amino acids. The V gene lost 2 bases and the J gene lost 2 bases, with 10 bases spanning the gap. Looked up from germline, CDR1 is MNHEY and CDR2 is SMNVEV (reference sequence). In DNA, the CDR3 is TGTGCCAGCAGTTTAGGGCGAGTGCCCTACAATGAGCAGTTCTTC. Amino acids: CASSLGRVPYNEQFF.

J is TRBJ2-7 and V is TRBV13, with D possibly matching TRBD1 (5 bases). The CDR3 loop spans 14 amino acids. The V gene's germline CDR1 is PRHDT and CDR2 FYEKMQ (reference sequence). V was trimmed by 5 bases and J by 1 base, leaving 12 bases between them. The CDR3 DNA sequence: TGTGCCAGCAGCACCAGGGTGGGGTCCTACGAGCAGTACTTC. Protein: CASSTRVGSYEQYF.

The chain joins TRBV4-2 to TRBJ2-5; 8 bases are a match to TRBD1. The V gene end was trimmed by 0 bases and the J gene end by 4 bases; junction bases not matched to a gene: 7. Germline V gene lookup returns CDR1 LGHNA and CDR2 YNFKEQ. There are 16 residues in the CDR3. In nucleotides, the CDR3 is TGTGCCAGCAGCCAAGATCTGGCAGGGGGCTCAGAGACCCAGTACTTC. It encodes CASSQDLAGGSETQYF.

This clone was seen just once. This chain joins TRBV30 and TRBJ1-2; D is uncertain. CDR3 length: 16 amino acids. Germline loops: CDR1 GTSNPN, CDR2 SVGIG (reference sequence). Deletions cut 4 bases from V and 5 bases from J, with 23 bases between. Here the CDR3 DNA reads TGTGCCTGGACTACGCTTACCACTCGGGGAATATATGGCTACACCTTC. It is translated as CAWTTLTTRGIYGYTF.

This clone was picked up one time. J is TRBJ2-3 and V is TRBV7-2; D is perhaps TRBD2 (5 bases). There are 13 residues in the CDR3. CDR1 is SGHTA and CDR2 is FQGNSA in the germline V gene. V lost 2 bases to trimming and J lost 5 bases, with 8 bases between them. CDR3 amino acids: CASSLQAGDTQYF. The CDR3, as DNA: TGTGCCAGCAGCTTACAGGCGGGAGATACGCAGTATTTT.

The chain links TRBV2 to TRBJ1-5, with D perhaps TRBD1 (5 bases). Germline V gives CDR1 SNHLY, CDR2 FYNNEI. The V gene lost 6 bases and the J gene lost 7 bases, with 16 bases spanning the gap. This CDR3 comprises 14 residues. The CDR3 here is CASRWQGVEQPQHF. The CDR3 DNA reads as TGTGCCAGCAGATGGCAGGGAGTGGAGCAGCCCCAGCATTTT.

This clone has just one count. The V gene is TRBV2, the J gene TRBJ2-6, with D perhaps matching TRBD1 (5 bases). The CDR3 length is 18 residues. The germline V gene encodes CDR1 SNHLY and CDR2 FYNNEI. V lost 6 bases and J 0 bases, leaving 18 bases between the germline ends. This CDR3 reads CASRGRQSTYSGANVLTF. CDR3 in DNA: TGTGCCAGCAGGGGTAGACAGTCCACCTACTCTGGGGCCAACGTCCTGACTTTC.

The chain employs TRBV6-2 or TRBV6-3 and TRBJ1-5, with TRBD1 matching over 7 bases. Germline V lookup: CDR1 MNHEY, CDR2 SVGEGT. With 6 bases clipped from V and 1 base from J, the junction kept 3 bases outside the gene matches. The CDR3 contains 14 residues. The CDR3 region is CASSKQGSNQPQHF. The CDR3 DNA sequence: TGTGCCAGCAGCAAACAGGGGAGCAATCAGCCCCAGCATTTT.

With respect to this clone: A read error may produce the germline difference seen at one junction end. The rearrangement links TRBV7-2 to TRBJ2-7; 10 bases are a match to TRBD2. Germline V gene data show CDR1 as SGHTA and CDR2 as FQGNSA. CDR3 length: 16 amino acids. The CDR3 nucleotides are TGTGCCAGCAGCTTAGAGATGGGGTGGCTAGCGGGGGTAAGGGACTTC. It codes for CASSLEMGWLAGVRDF.